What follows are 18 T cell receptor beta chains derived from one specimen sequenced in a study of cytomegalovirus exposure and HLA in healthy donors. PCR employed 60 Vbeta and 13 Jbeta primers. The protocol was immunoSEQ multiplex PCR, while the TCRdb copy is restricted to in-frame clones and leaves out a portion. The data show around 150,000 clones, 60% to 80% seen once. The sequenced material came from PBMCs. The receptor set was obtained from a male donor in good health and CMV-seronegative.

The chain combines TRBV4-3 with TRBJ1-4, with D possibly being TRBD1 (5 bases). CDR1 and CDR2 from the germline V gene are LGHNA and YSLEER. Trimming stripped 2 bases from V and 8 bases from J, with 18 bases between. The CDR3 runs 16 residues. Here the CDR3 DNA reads TGCGCCAGCAGCCAACAAGTAGGAGGGGTCAAGGAAAAACTGTTTTTT. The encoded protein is CASSQQVGGVKEKLFF.

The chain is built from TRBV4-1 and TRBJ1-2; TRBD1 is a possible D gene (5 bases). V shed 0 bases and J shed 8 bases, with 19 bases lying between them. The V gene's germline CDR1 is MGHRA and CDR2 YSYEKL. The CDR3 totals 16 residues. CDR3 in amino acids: CASSQDTGFRRIGYTF. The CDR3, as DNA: TGCGCCAGCAGCCAAGATACAGGTTTTCGACGGATCGGCTACACCTTC.

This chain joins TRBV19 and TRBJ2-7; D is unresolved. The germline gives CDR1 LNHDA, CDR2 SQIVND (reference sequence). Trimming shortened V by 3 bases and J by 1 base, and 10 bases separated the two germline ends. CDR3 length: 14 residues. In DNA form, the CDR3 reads TGTGCCAGTAGTATGGGCCACGGATCCTACGAGCAGTACTTC. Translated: CASSMGHGSYEQYF.

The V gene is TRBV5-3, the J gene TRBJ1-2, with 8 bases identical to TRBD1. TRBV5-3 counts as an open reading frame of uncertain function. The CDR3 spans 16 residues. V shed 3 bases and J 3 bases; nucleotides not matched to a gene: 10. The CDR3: CARSSNREQGDYGYTF. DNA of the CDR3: TGTGCCAGAAGCTCCAACCGCGAACAGGGGGACTATGGCTACACCTTC.

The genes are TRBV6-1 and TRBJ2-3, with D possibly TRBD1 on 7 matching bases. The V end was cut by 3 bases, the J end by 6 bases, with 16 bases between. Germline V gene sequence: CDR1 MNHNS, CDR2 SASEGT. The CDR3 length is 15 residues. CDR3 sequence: CASSDSEGAPDTQYF. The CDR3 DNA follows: TGTGCCAGCAGTGACTCGGAGGGGGCGCCGGATACGCAGTATTTT.

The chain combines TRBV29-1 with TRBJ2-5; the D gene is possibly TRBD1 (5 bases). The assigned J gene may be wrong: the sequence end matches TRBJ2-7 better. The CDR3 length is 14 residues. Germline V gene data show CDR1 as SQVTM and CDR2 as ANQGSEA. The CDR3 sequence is CSAALTVSSYEQYF. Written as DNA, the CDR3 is TGCAGCGCTGCCTTGACAGTGAGCTCCTACGAGCAGTACTTC.

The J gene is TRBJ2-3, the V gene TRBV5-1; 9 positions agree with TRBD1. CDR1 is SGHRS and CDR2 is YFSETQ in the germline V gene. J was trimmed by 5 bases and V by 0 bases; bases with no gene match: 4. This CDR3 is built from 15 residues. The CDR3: CASSLGQGDLDTQYF. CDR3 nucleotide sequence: TGCGCCAGCAGCTTGGGACAGGGGGATTTAGATACGCAGTATTTT.

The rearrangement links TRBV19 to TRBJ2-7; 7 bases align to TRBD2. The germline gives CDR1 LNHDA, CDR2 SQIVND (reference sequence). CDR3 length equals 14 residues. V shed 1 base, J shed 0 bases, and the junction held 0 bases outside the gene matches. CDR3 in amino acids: CASSIGGSSYEQYF. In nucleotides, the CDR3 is TGTGCCAGTAGTATAGGCGGGAGCTCCTACGAGCAGTACTTC.

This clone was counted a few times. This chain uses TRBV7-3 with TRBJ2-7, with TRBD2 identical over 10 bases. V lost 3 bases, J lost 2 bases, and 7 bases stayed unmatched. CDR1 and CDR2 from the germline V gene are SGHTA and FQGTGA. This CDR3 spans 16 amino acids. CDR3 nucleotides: TGTGCCAGCAGCTTCACTGTAACTAGCGGGGCCTACGAGCAGTACTTC. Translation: CASSFTVTSGAYEQYF.

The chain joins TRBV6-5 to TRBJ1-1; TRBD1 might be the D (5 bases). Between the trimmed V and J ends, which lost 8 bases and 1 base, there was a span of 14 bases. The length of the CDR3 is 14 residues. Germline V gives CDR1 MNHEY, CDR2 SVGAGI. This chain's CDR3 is CASRPWGSNTEAFF. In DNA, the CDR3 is TGTGCCAGCCGCCCCTGGGGCTCGAACACTGAAGCTTTCTTT.

CDR3 bases: TGTGCCAGCAGCCAAGGTATTAGCGGCTACGAGCAGTACTTC. Translation: CASSQGISGYEQYF. The chain joins TRBV4-2 to TRBJ2-7, with D possibly matching TRBD2 (6 bases). V lost 1 base to trimming and J lost 3 bases, with 10 bases between them. Germline CDR1 is LGHNA and CDR2 is YNFKEQ. The CDR3 has 14 amino acids.

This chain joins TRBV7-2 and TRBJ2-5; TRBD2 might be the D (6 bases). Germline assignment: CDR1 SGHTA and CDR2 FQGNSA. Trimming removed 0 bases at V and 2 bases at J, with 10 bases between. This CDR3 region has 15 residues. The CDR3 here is CASSLAGLGQETQYF. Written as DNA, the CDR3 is TGTGCCAGCAGCTTAGCGGGACTGGGACAAGAGACCCAGTACTTC. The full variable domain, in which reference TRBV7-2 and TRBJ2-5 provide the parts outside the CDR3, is GAGVSQSPSNKVTEKGKDVELRCDPISGHTALYWYRQSLGQGLEFLIYFQGNSAPDKSGLPSDRFSAERTGGSVSTLTIQRTQQEDSAVYLCASSLAGLGQETQYFGPGTRLLVL.

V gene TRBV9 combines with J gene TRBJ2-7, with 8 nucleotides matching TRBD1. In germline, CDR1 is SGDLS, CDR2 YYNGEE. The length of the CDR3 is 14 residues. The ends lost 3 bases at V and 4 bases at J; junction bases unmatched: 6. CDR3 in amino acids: CASSAGQGRYEQYF. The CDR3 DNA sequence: TGTGCCAGCAGCGCAGGACAGGGAAGGTACGAGCAGTACTTC.

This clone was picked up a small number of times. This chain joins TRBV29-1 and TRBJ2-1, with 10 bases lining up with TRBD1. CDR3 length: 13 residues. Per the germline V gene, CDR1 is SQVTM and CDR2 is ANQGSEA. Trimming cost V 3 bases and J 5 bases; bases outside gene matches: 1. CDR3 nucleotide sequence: TGCAGCGTTGAGGGACAGGGGCACAATGAGCAGTTCTTC. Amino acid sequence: CSVEGQGHNEQFF.

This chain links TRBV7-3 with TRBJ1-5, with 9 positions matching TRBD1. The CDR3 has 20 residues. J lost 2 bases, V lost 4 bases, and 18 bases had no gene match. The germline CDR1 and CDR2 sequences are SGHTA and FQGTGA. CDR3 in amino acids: CASSSTGTGWDIYGNQPQHF. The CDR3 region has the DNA TGTGCCAGCAGCTCCACCGGGACAGGGTGGGATATTTATGGCAATCAGCCCCAGCATTTT. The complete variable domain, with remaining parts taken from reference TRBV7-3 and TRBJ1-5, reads GAGVSQTPSNKVTEKGKYVELRCDPISGHTALYWYRQSLGQGPEFLIYFQGTGAADDSGLPNDRFFAVRPEGSVSTLKIQRTERGDSAVYLCASSSTGTGWDIYGNQPQHFGDGTRLSIL.

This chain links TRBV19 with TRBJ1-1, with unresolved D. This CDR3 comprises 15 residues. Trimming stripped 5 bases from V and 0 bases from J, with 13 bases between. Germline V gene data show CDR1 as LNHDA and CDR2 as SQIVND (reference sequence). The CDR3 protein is CASSPTGSMNTEAFF. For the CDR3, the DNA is TGTGCCAGTAGTCCCACCGGGAGCATGAACACTGAAGCTTTCTTT.

The CDR3 DNA follows: TGCGCCAGCAGCCTTTGGACTAGCGGGACCACAGATACGCAGTATTTT. Its protein product is CASSLWTSGTTDTQYF. The chain joins TRBV5-1 to TRBJ2-3; 12 bases are shared with TRBD2. This CDR3 spans 16 amino acids. After removal of 4 bases from V and 2 bases from J, the junction contained 5 bases not matched to a gene. The germline V gene has CDR1 SGHRS and CDR2 YFSETQ.

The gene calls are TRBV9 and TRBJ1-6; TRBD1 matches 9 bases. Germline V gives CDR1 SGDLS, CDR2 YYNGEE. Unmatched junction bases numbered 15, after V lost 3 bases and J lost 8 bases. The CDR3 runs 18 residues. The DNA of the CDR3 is TGTGCCAGCAGCGCCCGGGACAGGGTGGCCTTAATGGATTCACCCCTCCACTTT. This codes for CASSARDRVALMDSPLHF.